This TCR beta chain is from a study of T cell repertoires in cytomegalovirus infection (dated by TCRdb to about 2019). Study-wide context: Peptide stimulations targeted recently identified HLA-C-restricted CMV epitopes, whose presentation resists viral immunomodulation, together with well-studied HLA-B-restricted epitopes. The HLA type of each donor mattered for the analysis, because public TCR beta signatures pointed to carriage of CMV infection along with the matching HLA type.

This clonotype has a count of ten or more. No cognate antigen has been identified for it. Base qualities are not at hand, and no much larger clone is one base apart. Sequencing instrument: Illumina HiSeq 1500. Through fastp at Q25 and MiXCR, TCRdb rebuilt clones from the public reads, retaining in-frame beta chains. Rows with one shared CDR3 protein collapse into an entry with the most common genes and DNA. The sample yields about 900,000 distinct CDR3 sequences; 25% to 40% were counted once. The top ten clonotypes cover around 15% of the sample. Sample treatment or condition, as interpreted from the label and publication: in vitro stimulation with specific CMV peptide epitopes to enrich CMV-specific T cells. Points the paper makes about the study in general: The ex vivo response was dominated by HLA-C-restricted CMV-specific TCR beta clonotypes, and the single most frequent clonotype in two of eight donors was supplied by these HLA-C-restricted clonotypes. In both this cohort and an independent cohort of some 380 donors, the cumulative frequency of public TCR beta family members distinguished carriers of CMV infection plus the relevant HLA type.

The germline V gene sets CDR1 to SGHVS and CDR2 to FNYEAQ. There are 15 amino acids in the CDR3, from cysteine to phenylalanine inclusive. Just CDR3 DNA is preserved here, 45 bases in frame from base 1. At the junction V is shortened by 1 base and J by 4 bases; bases outside the gene matches: 4. The chain uses TRBV7-6 and TRBJ1-5; 7 bases in the junction line up with TRBD1. This TCR came from a human donor in good health (CMV status not recorded). Some clones in this sample may be carry-over from other donors' samples. Specimen: cultured CD8+ T cells from PBMCs, collected from culture after CMV antigen stimulation. The nucleotides read TGTGCCAGCAGCTTAGGCCGGGACAGAAATCAGCCCCAGCATTTT. Its protein reads: CASSLGRDRNQPQHF. The reference TRBV7-6 and TRBJ1-5 proteins fill in what lies around the CDR3, so the full variable domain reads GAGVSQSPRYKVTKRGQDVALRCDPISGHVSLYWYRQALGQGPEFLTYFNYEAQQDKSGLPNDRFSAERPEGSISTLTIQRTEQRDSAMYRCASSLGRDRNQPQHFGDGTRLSIL.